This T cell receptor beta chain was recorded in a study of blood T cell repertoires in COVID-19. On the study more broadly: Donors in the United States, Italy and Spain gave samples during acute or convalescent COVID-19. PBMCs, B-cell-depleted T cells, or T cells were the source of the cDNA or gDNA that made up the material.

Sequencing was performed with immunoSEQ multiplex PCR; in TCRdb, only in-frame clones are kept and a portion is missing. This sample has approximately 210,000 clones, with about 90% found just once. The CDR3 length is 16 residues. V lost 1 base and J 7 bases, leaving 16 bases between the germline ends. Germline V gene sequence: CDR1 LGHDT, CDR2 YNNKEL (reference sequence). Sequences were obtained from peripheral blood. The V gene is TRBV3-1 (or the pseudogene TRBV3-2), the J gene TRBJ2-2; D is perhaps TRBD2 (6 bases). This clonotype originated in a man between 18 and 35 years old with active or convalescent COVID-19. The CDR3 loop is CASSQGRRAGFGELFF. CDR3 sequence (DNA): TGTGCCAGCAGCCAAGGACGCCGGGCGGGATTCGGGGAGCTGTTTTTT.